A selection of T cell receptor beta chains follows, all from one sample in a study of blood T cell repertoires in COVID-19. The table came from immunoSEQ multiplex PCR; TCRdb's copy has only in-frame clones and leaves some out. This table holds fewer than 400,000 clones, roughly 88% found once. Sample: PBMCs or T cells enriched from blood (not recorded which). Every receptor here comes from a man between 25 and 39 years old who had recovered from COVID-19. Both conserved end residues are part of each CDR3. Fields, in order: clone size, J gene, D gene, V gene, CDR3 protein, CDR3 DNA. A D gene is named only where the DNA matches it firmly. Not every row has a clone size; where given, it reads once, few, many or a size class.

clone_size: .
j_call: TRBJ2-7
d_call: .
v_call: TRBV4-3
cdr3_aa: CASSQEMRQAYEQYF
cdr3_nt: TGCGCCAGCAGCCAAGAAATGAGACAGGCCTACGAGCAGTACTTC

clone_size: .
j_call: TRBJ2-1
d_call: .
v_call: TRBV5-1
cdr3_aa: CASSLGSYNEQFF
cdr3_nt: TGCGCCAGCAGCTTGGGTTCGTACAATGAGCAGTTCTTC

clone_size: .
j_call: TRBJ2-2
d_call: .
v_call: TRBV11-1
cdr3_aa: CASSSYRAGELFF
cdr3_nt: TGTGCCAGCAGCTCGTACAGGGCCGGGGAGCTGTTTTTT

clone_size: .
j_call: TRBJ2-7
d_call: .
v_call: TRBV5-1
cdr3_aa: CASSLQGRGSYEQYF
cdr3_nt: TGCGCCAGCAGCTTGCAGGGGAGAGGCTCCTACGAGCAGTACTTC

clone_size: few
j_call: TRBJ1-1
d_call: TRBD1
v_call: TRBV19
cdr3_aa: CASSMQGGFSGTEAFF
cdr3_nt: TGTGCCAGTAGTATGCAGGGGGGATTCTCGGGCACTGAAGCTTTCTTT

clone_size: once
j_call: TRBJ1-5
d_call: .
v_call: TRBV6-1
cdr3_aa: CASSEGAEWRTQHF
cdr3_nt: TGTGCCAGCAGTGAAGGGGCGGAGTGGAGGACCCAGCATTTT

clone_size: .
j_call: TRBJ1-5
d_call: .
v_call: TRBV7-8
cdr3_aa: CASSLVGQGGNQPQHF
cdr3_nt: TGTGCCAGCAGCTTAGTGGGTCAGGGCGGCAATCAGCCCCAGCATTTT

clone_size: .
j_call: TRBJ1-2
d_call: TRBD1
v_call: TRBV6-5
cdr3_aa: CASSYRGQGDYGYTF
cdr3_nt: TGTGCCAGCAGTTACCGGGGACAGGGGGACTATGGCTACACCTTC

clone_size: .
j_call: TRBJ2-3
d_call: .
v_call: TRBV7-8
cdr3_aa: CASSLTRGDGDTQYF
cdr3_nt: TGTGCCAGCAGCTTAACCAGGGGGGATGGGGATACGCAGTATTTT

clone_size: .
j_call: TRBJ1-6
d_call: TRBD1
v_call: TRBV6-5
cdr3_aa: CASRTQGFGPPLHF
cdr3_nt: TGTGCCAGCAGGACACAGGGGTTCGGTCCACCCCTCCACTTT

clone_size: .
j_call: TRBJ1-2
d_call: TRBD1
v_call: TRBV10-2
cdr3_aa: CASSEPRGGQGTNYGYTF
cdr3_nt: TGCGCCAGCAGTGAGCCAAGAGGGGGACAGGGTACTAACTATGGCTACACCTTC

clone_size: .
j_call: TRBJ2-6
d_call: .
v_call: TRBV13
cdr3_aa: CASSFRGGTGANVLTF
cdr3_nt: TGTGCCAGCAGCTTTCGAGGTGGCACTGGGGCCAACGTCCTGACTTTC

clone_size: .
j_call: TRBJ1-5
d_call: .
v_call: TRBV2
cdr3_aa: CASRSDGGGNQPQHF
cdr3_nt: TGTGCCAGCAGGTCGGATGGGGGCGGCAATCAGCCCCAGCATTTT

clone_size: few
j_call: TRBJ2-2
d_call: TRBD2
v_call: TRBV5-4
cdr3_aa: CASSSAEASGGRNTGELFF
cdr3_nt: TGTGCCAGCAGCTCGGCGGAGGCTAGCGGGGGCCGCAACACCGGGGAGCTGTTTTTT

clone_size: .
j_call: TRBJ1-3
d_call: .
v_call: TRBV7-9
cdr3_aa: CASSFRSGNTIYF
cdr3_nt: TGTGCCAGCAGTTTCAGATCTGGAAACACCATATATTTT

clone_size: .
j_call: TRBJ2-3
d_call: TRBD1
v_call: TRBV7-2
cdr3_aa: CASSYDRGTDTQYF
cdr3_nt: TGTGCCAGCAGCTACGACAGGGGGACAGATACGCAGTATTTT

clone_size: .
j_call: TRBJ1-4
d_call: TRBD1
v_call: TRBV7-2
cdr3_aa: CASSWPGQDNEKLFF
cdr3_nt: TGTGCCAGCAGCTGGCCGGGACAGGATAATGAAAAACTGTTTTTT

clone_size: once
j_call: TRBJ2-1
d_call: .
v_call: TRBV7-8
cdr3_aa: CASSLAGSYPGEQFF
cdr3_nt: TGTGCCAGCAGCTTAGCTGGGTCTTATCCAGGTGAGCAGTTCTTC

clone_size: .
j_call: TRBJ1-6
d_call: TRBD1
v_call: TRBV12-3/TRBV12-4
cdr3_aa: CASTGVGSPLHF
cdr3_nt: TGTGCCAGTACAGGGGTTGGTTCACCCCTCCACTTT

clone_size: .
j_call: TRBJ2-7
d_call: .
v_call: TRBV18
cdr3_aa: CASSPQGGSYEQYF
cdr3_nt: TGTGCCAGCTCACCTCAGGGAGGCTCCTACGAGCAGTACTTC

clone_size: once
j_call: TRBJ2-1
d_call: TRBD2
v_call: TRBV4-2
cdr3_aa: CASKNLHSGSNNEQFF
cdr3_nt: TGTGCCAGCAAAAATCTACATAGCGGGAGTAACAATGAGCAGTTCTTC

clone_size: .
j_call: TRBJ1-4
d_call: TRBD1
v_call: TRBV24-1
cdr3_aa: CATSDTGTENEKLFF
cdr3_nt: TGTGCCACCAGTGACACCGGGACAGAGAATGAAAAACTGTTTTTT

clone_size: .
j_call: TRBJ2-1
d_call: TRBD2
v_call: TRBV27
cdr3_aa: CASSLILAGGEQFF
cdr3_nt: TGTGCCAGCAGTTTAATACTAGCGGGGGGTGAGCAGTTCTTC

clone_size: .
j_call: TRBJ1-4
d_call: .
v_call: TRBV4-2
cdr3_aa: CASSPQHLGDEKLFF
cdr3_nt: TGTGCCAGCAGCCCGCAACACCTGGGAGATGAAAAACTGTTTTTT

clone_size: .
j_call: TRBJ2-7
d_call: TRBD2
v_call: TRBV27
cdr3_aa: CASSFSAGLASYEQYF
cdr3_nt: TGTGCCAGCAGTTTTTCCGCGGGACTAGCCTCCTACGAGCAGTACTTC

clone_size: .
j_call: TRBJ1-5
d_call: .
v_call: TRBV3-1/TRBV3-2
cdr3_aa: CASSQGGGGFVIGSNQPQHF
cdr3_nt: TGTGCCAGCAGCCAAGGTGGAGGAGGATTCGTGATCGGTAGCAATCAGCCCCAGCATTTT

clone_size: .
j_call: TRBJ1-1
d_call: .
v_call: TRBV5-1
cdr3_aa: CASSLTGNTEAFF
cdr3_nt: TGCGCCAGCAGTTTGACAGGGAACACTGAAGCTTTCTTT

clone_size: .
j_call: TRBJ2-7
d_call: TRBD1
v_call: TRBV11-2
cdr3_aa: CASSLTGGAYEQYF
cdr3_nt: TGTGCCAGCAGCTTAACAGGGGGAGCCTACGAGCAGTACTTC

clone_size: .
j_call: TRBJ2-1
d_call: TRBD2
v_call: TRBV30
cdr3_aa: CAWTRLAGGRNEQFF
cdr3_nt: TGTGCCTGGACTCGCCTAGCGGGGGGTCGCAATGAGCAGTTCTTC

clone_size: .
j_call: TRBJ2-5
d_call: TRBD2
v_call: TRBV9
cdr3_aa: CASPTLIAGSQETQYF
cdr3_nt: TGTGCCAGCCCTACATTAATAGCGGGATCTCAAGAGACCCAGTACTTC

clone_size: once
j_call: TRBJ2-7
d_call: TRBD2
v_call: TRBV19
cdr3_aa: CASSINAGGLNEQYF
cdr3_nt: TGTGCCAGTAGTATTAACGCGGGGGGTTTAAACGAGCAGTACTTC

clone_size: .
j_call: TRBJ1-3
d_call: .
v_call: TRBV27
cdr3_aa: CASRAGTNSGNTIYF
cdr3_nt: TGTGCCAGCAGAGCCGGGACAAACTCTGGAAACACCATATATTTT

clone_size: .
j_call: TRBJ1-1
d_call: TRBD1
v_call: TRBV7-2
cdr3_aa: CASSRTGGTEAFF
cdr3_nt: TGTGCCAGCAGCAGAACAGGGGGCACTGAAGCTTTCTTT

clone_size: .
j_call: TRBJ1-1
d_call: .
v_call: TRBV6-4
cdr3_aa: CASSEDSDTEAFF
cdr3_nt: TGTGCCAGCAGTGAAGACAGTGACACTGAAGCTTTCTTT

clone_size: once
j_call: TRBJ2-2
d_call: .
v_call: TRBV5-1
cdr3_aa: CASSLPEVTGELFF
cdr3_nt: TGCGCCAGCAGCCTGCCCGAGGTGACCGGGGAGCTGTTTTTT

clone_size: once
j_call: TRBJ2-4
d_call: .
v_call: TRBV5-4
cdr3_aa: CASSSGGQTNLAKNIQYF
cdr3_nt: TGTGCCAGCAGCTCCGGGGGACAGACGAATCTAGCCAAAAACATTCAGTACTTC

clone_size: .
j_call: TRBJ1-4
d_call: .
v_call: TRBV6-5
cdr3_aa: CASAVRATNEKLFF
cdr3_nt: TGTGCCAGCGCCGTGAGGGCAACTAATGAAAAACTGTTTTTT

clone_size: .
j_call: TRBJ2-1
d_call: .
v_call: TRBV7-9
cdr3_aa: CASSPSPHNEQFF
cdr3_nt: TGTGCCAGCAGCCCGAGCCCCCACAATGAGCAGTTCTTC

clone_size: many
j_call: TRBJ2-6
d_call: .
v_call: TRBV27
cdr3_aa: CASSLVGGAGANVLTF
cdr3_nt: TGTGCCAGCAGTTTAGTGGGGGGAGCTGGGGCCAACGTCCTGACTTTC

clone_size: .
j_call: TRBJ1-6
d_call: .
v_call: TRBV27
cdr3_aa: CASSLFGARRGGASLNSPLHF
cdr3_nt: TGTGCCAGCAGTTTATTTGGGGCTCGGAGGGGAGGGGCGTCATTAAATTCACCCCTCCACTTT

clone_size: .
j_call: TRBJ2-6
d_call: TRBD1
v_call: TRBV5-6
cdr3_aa: CASSLDGTAGANVLTF
cdr3_nt: TGTGCCAGCAGCTTGGACGGGACAGCTGGGGCCAACGTCCTGACTTTC

clone_size: .
j_call: TRBJ2-7
d_call: TRBD2
v_call: TRBV6-2/TRBV6-3
cdr3_aa: CASSYSRTWVAGASQYF
cdr3_nt: TGTGCCAGCAGTTACTCGAGGACATGGGTAGCGGGGGCTTCGCAGTACTTC

clone_size: .
j_call: TRBJ2-2
d_call: TRBD1
v_call: TRBV19
cdr3_aa: CASRGQGYTGELFF
cdr3_nt: TGTGCCAGTAGGGGACAGGGGTACACCGGGGAGCTGTTTTTT

clone_size: .
j_call: TRBJ1-2
d_call: .
v_call: TRBV6-5
cdr3_aa: CASNTAGGGGYTF
cdr3_nt: TGTGCCAGCAATACAGCGGGAGGTGGTGGCTACACCTTC

clone_size: .
j_call: TRBJ2-1
d_call: TRBD1
v_call: TRBV25-1
cdr3_aa: CASSGLTGGPGYNEQFF
cdr3_nt: TGTGCCAGCAGTGGACTGACAGGGGGCCCAGGGTACAATGAGCAGTTCTTC

clone_size: .
j_call: TRBJ2-3
d_call: .
v_call: TRBV9
cdr3_aa: CASSPGGGRTDTQYF
cdr3_nt: TGTGCCAGCAGCCCAGGAGGAGGGAGGACAGATACGCAGTATTTT

clone_size: once
j_call: TRBJ2-3
d_call: TRBD2
v_call: TRBV19
cdr3_aa: CASRRTSGFTDTQYF
cdr3_nt: TGTGCCAGTAGAAGGACTAGCGGATTCACAGATACGCAGTATTTT

clone_size: .
j_call: TRBJ2-5
d_call: .
v_call: TRBV7-9
cdr3_aa: CASSLSAWGQETQYF
cdr3_nt: TGTGCCAGCAGCTTATCAGCTTGGGGCCAGGAGACCCAGTACTTC

clone_size: .
j_call: TRBJ2-7
d_call: TRBD2
v_call: TRBV11-2
cdr3_aa: CASSFSGGLGEQYF
cdr3_nt: TGTGCCAGCAGCTTTAGCGGGGGCCTGGGAGAGCAGTACTTC

clone_size: .
j_call: TRBJ1-4
d_call: .
v_call: TRBV7-8
cdr3_aa: CASSLATGLNEKLFF
cdr3_nt: TGTGCCAGCAGCTTAGCGACAGGACTTAATGAAAAACTGTTTTTT

clone_size: .
j_call: TRBJ2-7
d_call: .
v_call: TRBV11-2
cdr3_aa: CASSLVWVGAEQYF
cdr3_nt: TGTGCCAGCAGCTTAGTATGGGTGGGGGCCGAGCAGTACTTC

clone_size: .
j_call: TRBJ2-3
d_call: .
v_call: TRBV5-1
cdr3_aa: CASSLTTGEFTDTQYF
cdr3_nt: TGCGCCAGCAGCCTGACAACAGGTGAATTCACAGATACGCAGTATTTT